Listed below are T cell receptor beta chains from one sample, sequenced in a study of OX40 agonist ivuxolimab in advanced cancers. Produced via immunoSEQ multiplex PCR; TCRdb's table is partial and in-frame only. Altogether over 40,000 clones are present, around four fifths being singletons, with the ten largest covering under 3.5%. The starting material was CD4+ or CD8+ T cells sorted from blood, obtained in a trial of the OX40 agonist ivuxolimab. Receptors were obtained from an adult with an advanced solid tumor such as melanoma, head and neck, liver or kidney cancer. CDR3s include the opening cysteine and the closing phenylalanine or tryptophan. D genes are given only for firm matches. The listing skips clone size in some rows; elsewhere it reads once, few, many or a size class.

V	J	size	D	CDR3	DNA
TRBV9	TRBJ2-7	NA	NA	CASSAFPSYEQYF	TGTGCCAGCAGCGCCTTCCCATCCTACGAGCAGTACTTC
TRBV7-8	TRBJ2-7	few	TRBD2	CASSLVRLAGATYEQYF	TGTGCCAGCAGCTTAGTGAGGCTAGCGGGAGCTACCTACGAGCAGTACTTC
TRBV6-6	TRBJ2-2	NA	NA	CASSYDRGRTGELFF	TGTGCCAGCAGTTACGATAGGGGGAGGACCGGGGAGCTGTTTTTT
TRBV25-1	TRBJ2-5	NA	NA	CASSFGRRTQYF	TGTGCCAGCAGTTTTGGGAGGCGGACCCAGTACTTC
TRBV29-1	TRBJ2-3	NA	NA	CSVEGGTTDTQYF	TGCAGCGTTGAGGGTGGGACCACAGATACGCAGTATTTT
TRBV29-1	TRBJ1-1	NA	NA	CSASPYAGNENTEAFF	TGCAGCGCATCACCCTATGCAGGGAATGAGAACACTGAAGCTTTCTTT
TRBV14	TRBJ2-7	NA	NA	CASSQRRTTLSYEQYF	TGTGCCAGCAGCCAAAGACGGACTACTCTATCCTACGAGCAGTACTTC
TRBV11-3	TRBJ2-1	NA	NA	CASSLDYGMEGYNEQFF	TGTGCCAGCAGCTTAGATTACGGGATGGAGGGGTACAATGAGCAGTTCTTC
TRBV9	TRBJ2-3	NA	NA	CASSIGPVTDTQYF	TGTGCCAGCAGTATCGGTCCGGTTACAGATACGCAGTATTTT
TRBV9	TRBJ2-2	once	NA	CASSVVMTANTGELFF	TGTGCCAGCAGCGTAGTTATGACCGCGAACACCGGGGAGCTGTTTTTT
TRBV28	TRBJ2-5	NA	TRBD2	CASSFKIGGGQETQYF	TGTGCCAGCAGTTTCAAAATTGGGGGGGGCCAAGAGACCCAGTACTTC
TRBV7-9	TRBJ1-1	NA	NA	CASSLRVGGRGGTEAFF	TGTGCCAGCAGCCTCCGCGTGGGGGGCCGGGGTGGCACTGAAGCTTTCTTT
TRBV27	TRBJ2-1	NA	TRBD2	CASSLAGVSNNEQFF	TGTGCCAGCAGCCTAGCGGGAGTTAGTAACAATGAGCAGTTCTTC
TRBV5-1	TRBJ2-4	NA	NA	CASSLVGGGAKNIQYF	TGCGCCAGCAGCTTGGTTGGAGGGGGAGCCAAAAACATTCAGTACTTC
TRBV10-3	TRBJ2-2	NA	NA	CAISGGTGELFF	TGTGCCATCAGTGGCGGGACCGGGGAGCTGTTTTTT
TRBV7-9	TRBJ2-2	NA	NA	CASSFTLYTGELFF	TGTGCCAGCAGCTTCACGCTATACACCGGGGAGCTGTTTTTT
TRBV6-6	TRBJ2-7	NA	NA	CASSPRATYEQYF	TGTGCCAGCAGTCCTAGGGCAACCTACGAGCAGTACTTC
TRBV7-9	TRBJ2-5	NA	NA	CASSLAWSEGTQYF	TGTGCCAGCAGCTTGGCTTGGAGCGAGGGGACCCAGTACTTC
TRBV11-1	TRBJ2-5	NA	NA	CASRLRGTLWETQYF	TGTGCCAGCAGGCTCCGGGGAACCTTGTGGGAGACCCAGTACTTC
TRBV4-1	TRBJ2-5	NA	TRBD2	CASSQVGLAKETQYF	TGCGCCAGCAGCCAAGTGGGACTAGCTAAAGAGACCCAGTACTTC
TRBV10-3	TRBJ1-1	NA	NA	CAISGQMGTEAFF	TGTGCCATCAGCGGGCAGATGGGGACTGAAGCTTTCTTT
TRBV4-1	TRBJ2-5	once	TRBD2	CASSQLAVQETQYF	TGCGCCAGCAGCCAACTAGCGGTACAAGAGACCCAGTACTTC
TRBV18	TRBJ1-1	NA	NA	CASSPLGGSTEAFF	TGTGCCAGCTCACCGCTGGGGGGGAGCACTGAAGCTTTCTTT
TRBV19	TRBJ2-7	NA	TRBD2	CASSSGGSYEQYF	TGTGCCAGTTCGAGCGGGGGCTCCTACGAGCAGTACTTC
TRBV9	TRBJ2-7	once	NA	CASSVASGWGQLGYEQYF	TGTGCCAGCAGCGTAGCTTCGGGCTGGGGACAACTTGGCTACGAGCAGTACTTC
TRBV28	TRBJ2-6	NA	NA	CASNPGPRSGANVLTF	TGTGCCAGCAACCCGGGACCGCGCTCTGGGGCCAACGTCCTGACTTTC
TRBV19	TRBJ1-5	few	TRBD1	CASSIAGQGGPGQPQHF	TGTGCCAGTAGTATAGCTGGACAGGGGGGCCCGGGGCAGCCCCAGCATTTT
TRBV5-4	TRBJ1-6	NA	TRBD1	CASNVFQGVSSPLHF	TGTGCCAGCAATGTCTTTCAGGGGGTTAGTTCACCCCTCCACTTT